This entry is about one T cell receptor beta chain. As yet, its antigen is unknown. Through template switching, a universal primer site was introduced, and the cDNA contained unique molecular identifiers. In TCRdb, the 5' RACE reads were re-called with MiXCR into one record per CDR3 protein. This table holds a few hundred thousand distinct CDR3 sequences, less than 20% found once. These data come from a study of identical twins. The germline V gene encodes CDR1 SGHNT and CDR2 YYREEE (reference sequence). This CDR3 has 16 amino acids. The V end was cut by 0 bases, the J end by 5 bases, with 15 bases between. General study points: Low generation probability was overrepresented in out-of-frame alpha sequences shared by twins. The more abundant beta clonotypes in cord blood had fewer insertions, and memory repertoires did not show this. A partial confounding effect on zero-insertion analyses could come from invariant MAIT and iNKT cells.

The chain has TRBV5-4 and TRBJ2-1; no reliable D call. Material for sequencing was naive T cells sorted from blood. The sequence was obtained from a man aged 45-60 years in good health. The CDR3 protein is CASSLVSVTHNNEQFF. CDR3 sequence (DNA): TGTGCCAGCAGCTTGGTGTCAGTGACCCACAACAATGAGCAGTTCTTC.